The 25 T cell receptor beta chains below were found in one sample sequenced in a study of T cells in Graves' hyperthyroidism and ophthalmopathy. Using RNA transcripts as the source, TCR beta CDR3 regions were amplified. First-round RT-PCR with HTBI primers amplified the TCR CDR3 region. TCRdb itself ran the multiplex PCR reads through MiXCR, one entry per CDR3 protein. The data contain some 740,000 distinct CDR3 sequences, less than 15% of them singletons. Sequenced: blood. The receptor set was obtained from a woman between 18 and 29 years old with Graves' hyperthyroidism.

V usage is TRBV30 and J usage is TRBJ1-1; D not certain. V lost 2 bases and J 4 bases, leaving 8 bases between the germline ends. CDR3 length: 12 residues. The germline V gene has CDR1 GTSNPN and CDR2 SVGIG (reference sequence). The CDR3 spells CAWSRAITEAFF. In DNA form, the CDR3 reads TGTGCCTGGAGTCGTGCGATCACTGAAGCTTTCTTT.

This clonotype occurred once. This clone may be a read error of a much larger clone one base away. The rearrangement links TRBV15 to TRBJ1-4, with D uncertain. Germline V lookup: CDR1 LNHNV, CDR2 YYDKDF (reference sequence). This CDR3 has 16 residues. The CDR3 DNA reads TGTGCCACCAGCAGAGATTTGGGCCCCGTTAGGGAAAGACTGTTTTTT. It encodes CATSRDLGPVRERLFF.

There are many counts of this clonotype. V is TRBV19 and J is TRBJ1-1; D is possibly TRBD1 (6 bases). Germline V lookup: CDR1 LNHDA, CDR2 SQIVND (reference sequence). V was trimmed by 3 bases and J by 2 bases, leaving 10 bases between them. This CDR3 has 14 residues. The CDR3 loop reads CASSISGVNTEAFF. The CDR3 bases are TGTGCCAGTAGTATCTCAGGGGTAAACACTGAAGCTTTCTTT.

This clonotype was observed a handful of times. CDR3 nucleotides: TGTGCCAGCAGTATCAACATTCTAGCGGGTTACAATGAGCAGTTCTTC. Protein product: CASSINILAGYNEQFF. This chain links TRBV5-6 with TRBJ2-1, with 8 bases lining up with TRBD2. This CDR3 spans 16 amino acids. CDR1 SGHDT and CDR2 YYEEEE come from the germline V gene. J lost 4 bases, V lost 5 bases, and 11 bases had no gene match.

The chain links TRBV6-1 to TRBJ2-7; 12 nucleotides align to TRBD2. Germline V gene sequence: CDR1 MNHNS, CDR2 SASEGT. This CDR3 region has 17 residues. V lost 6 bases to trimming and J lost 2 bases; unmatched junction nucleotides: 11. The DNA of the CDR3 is TGTGCCAGCAGCTCGGGGCTAGCGGGGGGGTCGGCCTACGAGCAGTACTTC. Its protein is CASSSGLAGGSAYEQYF.

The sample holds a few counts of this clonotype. The CDR3 sequence is CASSQAKGGEQFF. In DNA form, the CDR3 reads TGTGCCAGCAGCCAAGCAAAGGGAGGTGAGCAGTTCTTC. The chain joins TRBV3-1 to TRBJ2-1; D might be TRBD2 (6 bases). V dropped 1 base and J dropped 9 bases, with 10 bases sitting between them. This CDR3 region has 13 residues. CDR1 LGHDT and CDR2 YNNKEL come from the germline V gene (reference sequence).

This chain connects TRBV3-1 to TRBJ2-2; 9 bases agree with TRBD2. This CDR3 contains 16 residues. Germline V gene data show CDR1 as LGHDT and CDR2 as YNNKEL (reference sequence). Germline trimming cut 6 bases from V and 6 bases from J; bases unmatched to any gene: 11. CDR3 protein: CASSYSSASGAGELFF. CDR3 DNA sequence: TGTGCCAGCAGTTACTCGAGCGCTAGCGGGGCCGGGGAGCTGTTTTTT.

CDR3 residues: CASSPGLAPTYNEQFF. The DNA of the CDR3 is TGCGCCAGCAGCCCTGGACTAGCGCCCACCTACAATGAGCAGTTCTTC. J is TRBJ2-1 and V is TRBV4-1, with TRBD2 identical over 9 bases. In germline, CDR1 is MGHRA, CDR2 YSYEKL. The CDR3 has 16 residues. The junction had 6 bases not matched to a gene; V was cut back by 4 bases and J by 2 bases.

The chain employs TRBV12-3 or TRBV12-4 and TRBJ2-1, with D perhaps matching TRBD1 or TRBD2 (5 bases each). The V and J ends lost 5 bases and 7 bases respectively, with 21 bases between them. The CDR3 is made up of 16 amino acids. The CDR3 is CASSQPGTGAPNEQFF. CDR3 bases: TGTGCCAGCAGTCAGCCCGGGACCGGAGCTCCGAATGAGCAGTTCTTC.

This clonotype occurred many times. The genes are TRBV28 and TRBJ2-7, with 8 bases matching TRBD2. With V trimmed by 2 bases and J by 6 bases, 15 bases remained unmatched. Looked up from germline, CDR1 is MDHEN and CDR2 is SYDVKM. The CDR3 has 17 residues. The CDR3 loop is CASSLPDSQREWVEQYF. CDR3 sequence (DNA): TGTGCCAGCAGTTTACCGGACAGTCAGCGGGAGTGGGTCGAGCAGTACTTC.

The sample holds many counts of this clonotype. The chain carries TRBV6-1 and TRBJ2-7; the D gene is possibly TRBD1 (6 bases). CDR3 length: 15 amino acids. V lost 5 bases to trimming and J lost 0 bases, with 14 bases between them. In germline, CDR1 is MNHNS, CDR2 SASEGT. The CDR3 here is CASSKTGLYSYEQYF. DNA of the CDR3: TGTGCCAGCAGTAAAACAGGGCTCTACTCCTACGAGCAGTACTTC.

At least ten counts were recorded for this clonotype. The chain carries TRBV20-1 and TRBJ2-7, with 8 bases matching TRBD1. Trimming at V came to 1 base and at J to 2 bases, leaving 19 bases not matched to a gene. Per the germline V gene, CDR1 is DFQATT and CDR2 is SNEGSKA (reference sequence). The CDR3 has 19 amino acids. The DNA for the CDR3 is TGCAGTGCTAGAGCGAATCCGAGCAGGGACAGGTTCCTCACCTACGAGCAGTACTTC. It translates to CSARANPSRDRFLTYEQYF.

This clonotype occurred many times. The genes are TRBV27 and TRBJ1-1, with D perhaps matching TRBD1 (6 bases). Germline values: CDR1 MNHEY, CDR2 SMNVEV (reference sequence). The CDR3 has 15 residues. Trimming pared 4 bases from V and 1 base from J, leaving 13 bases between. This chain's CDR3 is CASSSRGVKNTEAFF. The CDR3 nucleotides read TGTGCCAGCAGTTCTAGGGGGGTAAAGAACACTGAAGCTTTCTTT.

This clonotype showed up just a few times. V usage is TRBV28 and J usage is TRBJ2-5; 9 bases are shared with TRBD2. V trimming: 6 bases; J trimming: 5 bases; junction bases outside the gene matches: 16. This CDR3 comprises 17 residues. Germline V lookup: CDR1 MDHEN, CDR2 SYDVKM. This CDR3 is CASSSPSGTKVGETQYF. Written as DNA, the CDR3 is TGTGCCAGCAGCTCCCCTAGCGGGACTAAGGTTGGGGAGACCCAGTACTTC.

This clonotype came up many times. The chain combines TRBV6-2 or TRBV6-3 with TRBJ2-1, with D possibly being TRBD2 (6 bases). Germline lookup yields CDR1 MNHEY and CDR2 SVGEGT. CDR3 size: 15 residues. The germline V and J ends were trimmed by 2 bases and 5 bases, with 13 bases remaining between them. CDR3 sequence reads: CASSYRRELNNEQFF. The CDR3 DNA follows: TGTGCCAGCAGTTACAGGCGGGAACTCAACAATGAGCAGTTCTTC.

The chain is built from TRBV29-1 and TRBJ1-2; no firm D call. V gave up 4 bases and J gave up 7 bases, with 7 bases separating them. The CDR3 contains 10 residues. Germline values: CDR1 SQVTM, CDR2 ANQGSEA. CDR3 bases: TGCAGCGTTGTGGAGGGTGGCTACACCTTC. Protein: CSVVEGGYTF.

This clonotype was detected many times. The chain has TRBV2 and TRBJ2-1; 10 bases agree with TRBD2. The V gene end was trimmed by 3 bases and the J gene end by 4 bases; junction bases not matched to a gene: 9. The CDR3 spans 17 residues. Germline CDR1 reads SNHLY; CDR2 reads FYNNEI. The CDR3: CASSDWLAGASYNEQFF. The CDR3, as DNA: TGTGCCAGCAGTGACTGGCTAGCGGGAGCGTCATACAATGAGCAGTTCTTC. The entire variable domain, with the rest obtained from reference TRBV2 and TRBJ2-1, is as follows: EPEVTQTPSHQVTQMGQEVILRCVPISNHLYFYWYRQILGQKVEFLVSFYNNEISEKSEIFDDQFSVERPDGSNFTLKIRSTKLEDSAMYFCASSDWLAGASYNEQFFGPGTRLTVL.

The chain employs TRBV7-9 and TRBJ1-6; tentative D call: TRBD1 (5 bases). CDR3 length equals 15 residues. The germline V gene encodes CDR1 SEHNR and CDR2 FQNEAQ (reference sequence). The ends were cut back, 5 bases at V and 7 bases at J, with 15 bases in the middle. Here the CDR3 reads CASSPFQGLNSPLHF. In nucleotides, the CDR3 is TGTGCCAGCAGCCCGTTCCAGGGTCTAAATTCACCCCTCCACTTT.

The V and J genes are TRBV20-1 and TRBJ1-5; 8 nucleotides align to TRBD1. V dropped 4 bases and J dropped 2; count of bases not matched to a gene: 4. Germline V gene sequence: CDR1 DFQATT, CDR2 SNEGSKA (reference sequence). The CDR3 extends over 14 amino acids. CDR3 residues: CSATLTGGNQPQHF. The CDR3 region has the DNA TGCAGTGCTACCTTGACAGGGGGCAATCAGCCCCAGCATTTT.

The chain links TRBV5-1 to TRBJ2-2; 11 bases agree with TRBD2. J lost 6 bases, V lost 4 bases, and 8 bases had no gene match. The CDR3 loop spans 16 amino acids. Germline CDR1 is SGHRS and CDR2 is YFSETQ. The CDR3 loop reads CASSLPLAGAPGELFF. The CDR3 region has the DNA TGCGCCAGCAGCCTCCCACTAGCGGGAGCACCCGGGGAGCTGTTTTTT.

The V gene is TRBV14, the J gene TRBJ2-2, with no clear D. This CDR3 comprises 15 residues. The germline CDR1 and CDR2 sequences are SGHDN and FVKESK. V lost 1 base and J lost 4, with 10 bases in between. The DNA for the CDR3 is TGTGCCAGCAGCCAAGGGCCCACGGGCACCGGGGAGCTGTTTTTT. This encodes CASSQGPTGTGELFF.

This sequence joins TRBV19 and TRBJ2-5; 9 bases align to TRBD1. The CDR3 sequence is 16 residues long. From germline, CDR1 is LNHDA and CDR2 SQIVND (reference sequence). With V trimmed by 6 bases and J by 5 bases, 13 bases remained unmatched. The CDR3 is CASSPGTGWIKETQYF. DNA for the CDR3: TGTGCCAGTAGCCCTGGGACAGGGTGGATCAAGGAGACCCAGTACTTC.

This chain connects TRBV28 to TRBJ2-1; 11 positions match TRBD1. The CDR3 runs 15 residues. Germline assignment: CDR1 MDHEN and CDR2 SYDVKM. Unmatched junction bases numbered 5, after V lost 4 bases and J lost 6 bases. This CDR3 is CASSSSGTGGNEQFF. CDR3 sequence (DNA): TGTGCCAGCAGTTCATCCGGGACAGGGGGCAATGAGCAGTTCTTC.

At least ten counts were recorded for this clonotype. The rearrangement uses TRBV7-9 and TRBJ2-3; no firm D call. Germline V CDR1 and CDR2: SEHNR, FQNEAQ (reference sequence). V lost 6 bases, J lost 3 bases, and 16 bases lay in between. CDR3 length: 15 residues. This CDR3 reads CASRIVGDITDTQYF. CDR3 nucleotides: TGTGCCAGCAGAATCGTCGGCGACATTACAGATACGCAGTATTTT.

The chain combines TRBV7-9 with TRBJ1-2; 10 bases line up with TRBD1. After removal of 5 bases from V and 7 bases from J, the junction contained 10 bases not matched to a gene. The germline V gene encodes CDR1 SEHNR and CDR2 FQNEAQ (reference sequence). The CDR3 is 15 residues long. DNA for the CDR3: TGTGCCAGCAGCCTCCAGACAGGGGGCGGTGGTGGCTACACCTTC. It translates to CASSLQTGGGGGYTF.